The present T cell receptor beta chain was sequenced within a study of PD-L1 blockade in urothelial cancer. Across the whole study: A median about 150,000 T cells were found in blood samples.

Assay used: immunoSEQ multiplex PCR; TCRdb lists only in-frame clones, some missing. The repertoire includes approximately 50,000 clones, about 81% of them detected once, and 1.5% to 2% sits in the top ten. This CDR3 is 15 amino acids long. CDR1 is SGDLS and CDR2 is YYNGEE in the germline V gene. V was clipped by 4 bases and J by 4 bases; unmatched bases: 9. Described time point: pretreatment peripheral blood. The receptor comes from a man aged 50-60 years with urothelial cancer. This specimen consisted of PBMCs, obtained around atezolizumab (anti-PD-L1) treatment. The chain couples TRBV9 to TRBJ1-1; TRBD1 matches 8 bases. The CDR3 loop is CASSTGQGGGTEAFF. CDR3 nucleotides: TGTGCCAGCAGCACCGGACAGGGCGGCGGCACTGAAGCTTTCTTT.